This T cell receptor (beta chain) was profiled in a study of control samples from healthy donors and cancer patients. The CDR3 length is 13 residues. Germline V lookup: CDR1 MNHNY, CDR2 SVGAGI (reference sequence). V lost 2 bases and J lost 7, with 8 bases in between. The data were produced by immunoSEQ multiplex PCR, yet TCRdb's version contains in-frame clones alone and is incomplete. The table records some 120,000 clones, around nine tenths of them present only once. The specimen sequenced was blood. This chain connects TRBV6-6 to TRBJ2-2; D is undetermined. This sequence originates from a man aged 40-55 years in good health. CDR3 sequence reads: CASSYGEIGELFF. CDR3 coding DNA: TGTGCCAGCAGTTACGGGGAAATCGGGGAGCTGTTTTTT.